These 32 T cell receptor beta chains were all obtained from the same sample, sequenced in a study of T cell responses to AZD1222 COVID-19 vaccine (dated by TCRdb to the early 2020s). Libraries came from the immunoSEQ multiplex PCR assay. The table comes from immuneACCESS by way of TCRdb, which keeps in-frame sequences with V and J called. Part of the clones is missing from these tables; in studies checked, under half for an unresolved V gene and the rest for unknown reasons. The sample table holds 150,000 or so clones, of which about 92% were seen once. Together, the top ten hold approximately 2.5% of the sample. The intended sense of this specimen's time point label: baseline before first vaccination. The source was peripheral blood, collected on day 0 of AZD1222 vaccination. The origin of the receptors is an adult in good health.

This rearrangement joins TRBV6-1 to TRBJ2-3; 14 bases agree with TRBD2. The CDR3 extends over 17 amino acids. V shed 6 bases and J 2 bases; nucleotides not matched to a gene: 7. Germline values: CDR1 MNHNS, CDR2 SASEGT. CDR3 region: CASREWGLAGVTDTQYF. As DNA, the CDR3 is TGTGCCAGCAGAGAATGGGGACTAGCGGGAGTCACAGATACGCAGTATTTT.

This clone has only a few counts. The V gene is TRBV27, the J gene TRBJ2-1, with D uncertain. V lost 0 bases and J 1 base, leaving 10 bases between the germline ends. CDR3 length: 16 residues. From germline, CDR1 is MNHEY and CDR2 SMNVEV (reference sequence). CDR3 DNA: TGTGCCAGCAGTTTATCCGACGGCAGGTCCTACAATGAGCAGTTCTTC. The encoded protein is CASSLSDGRSYNEQFF.

This chain links TRBV7-7 with TRBJ2-2; a possible D gene is TRBD2 (7 bases). Per the germline V gene, CDR1 is SSHAT and CDR2 is FNYEAQ (reference sequence). V lost 5 bases and J lost 5, with 15 bases in between. The CDR3 spans 15 residues. CDR3 nucleotides: TGTGCCAGCAGCCCATCGGGGGGCCTAACCGGGGAGCTGTTTTTT. Translating it yields CASSPSGGLTGELFF.

The rearrangement links TRBV5-6 to TRBJ2-2, with D uncertain. The germline V and J ends were trimmed by 1 base and 6 bases, with 1 base remaining between them. Germline V gene lookup returns CDR1 SGHDT and CDR2 YYEEEE. This CDR3 has 11 amino acids. The DNA for the CDR3 is TGTGCCAGCAGCTTGCCCGGGGAGCTGTTTTTT. This codes for CASSLPGELFF.

The chain carries TRBV18 and TRBJ1-1; D gene unclear. V lost 3 bases and J lost 3, with 14 bases in between. The CDR3 length is 15 residues. The germline V gene encodes CDR1 KGHSH and CDR2 LQKENI. CDR3 protein: CASSPPMGYDTEAFF. The DNA for the CDR3 is TGTGCCAGCTCACCCCCTATGGGGTATGACACTGAAGCTTTCTTT.

This chain connects TRBV5-5 to TRBJ1-5, with D hard to call. Trimming cost V 2 bases and J 1 base, with 13 bases left between them. The CDR3 has 16 residues. Germline assignment: CDR1 SGHKS and CDR2 YYEKEE (reference sequence). CDR3 region: CASSLGGLRSNQPQHF. Written as DNA, the CDR3 is TGTGCCAGCAGCTTAGGTGGGCTGAGGAGCAATCAGCCCCAGCATTTT.

The V gene is TRBV5-8, the J gene TRBJ1-4; 8 bases line up with TRBD1. V gave up 3 bases and J gave up 5 bases; unmatched junction bases: 6. There are 15 residues in the CDR3. Germline V lookup: CDR1 SGHTS, CDR2 YDEGEE. CDR3 residues: CASSYYQGANEKLFF. The CDR3 coding sequence is TGTGCCAGCAGCTATTACCAGGGGGCGAATGAAAAACTGTTTTTT.

The chain joins TRBV4-1 to TRBJ2-4; TRBD2 matches 12 bases. This CDR3 spans 17 amino acids. V shed 0 bases, J shed 3 bases, and the junction held 3 bases outside the gene matches. In germline, CDR1 is MGHRA, CDR2 YSYEKL. This chain's CDR3 is CASSQDVTSGSKNIQYF. The CDR3 bases are TGCGCCAGCAGCCAAGATGTGACTAGCGGGAGCAAAAACATTCAGTACTTC.

The rearrangement joins TRBV5-1 to TRBJ1-1; D not certain. Germline-derived CDR1 and CDR2 are SGHRS and YFSETQ. The CDR3 runs to 15 residues. Trimming removed 7 bases from V and 1 base from J, with 17 bases in between. CDR3 sequence (DNA): TGCGCCAGCGGCCGGGAGGGAGCTCAGAACACTGAAGCTTTCTTT. It encodes CASGREGAQNTEAFF.

This chain joins TRBV27 and TRBJ1-1; D not certain. This CDR3 has 11 residues. The ends were cut back, 7 bases at V and 6 bases at J, with 9 bases in the middle. Germline CDR1 reads MNHEY; CDR2 reads SMNVEV (reference sequence). CDR3 sequence (DNA): TGTGCCAGCACCCACGGGCCTGAAGCTTTCTTT. This codes for CASTHGPEAFF.

The V gene is TRBV5-8, the J gene TRBJ2-1; D possibly matches TRBD1 or TRBD2 (5 bases each). Deletions cut 0 bases from V and 10 bases from J, with 8 bases between. The V gene's germline CDR1 is SGHTS and CDR2 YDEGEE. The CDR3 consists of 12 residues. The CDR3 DNA reads as TGTGCCAGCAGCTTGGATAGGGACGAGCAGTTCTTC. The encoded protein is CASSLDRDEQFF.

This clone is a singleton in its sample. The genes are TRBV3-1 (or the pseudogene TRBV3-2) and TRBJ2-1; D is undetermined. The germline V and J ends were trimmed by 2 bases and 9 bases, with 14 bases remaining between them. CDR3 size: 14 residues. Germline V lookup: CDR1 LGHDT, CDR2 YNNKEL (reference sequence). CDR3 DNA: TGTGCCAGCAGCCAAATTAGGGATAGTGCTGAGCAGTTCTTC. Translated: CASSQIRDSAEQFF.

The gene calls are TRBV2 and TRBJ2-2; 13 bases match TRBD2. Germline values: CDR1 SNHLY, CDR2 FYNNEI. The CDR3 is 16 residues long. V lost 3 bases and J lost 4; bases outside the gene matches: 2. The CDR3, as DNA: TGTGCCAGCAGTGAGACTAGCGGGGGGAGCACCGGGGAGCTGTTTTTT. Amino acids: CASSETSGGSTGELFF.

This chain uses TRBV7-9 with TRBJ1-4, with TRBD1 identical over 9 bases. This CDR3 contains 14 residues. J was trimmed by 7 bases and V by 8 bases; bases with no gene match: 8. Germline V gene sequence: CDR1 SEHNR, CDR2 FQNEAQ (reference sequence). The CDR3 is CASGNRGQIEKLFF. The CDR3 DNA follows: TGTGCCAGCGGAAACAGGGGGCAAATTGAAAAACTGTTTTTT.

The DNA for the CDR3 is TGTGCCAGCAGCCCGCCGGGACTAGCGGGGAAATCGACCCAGTACTTC. Translating gives CASSPPGLAGKSTQYF. The chain joins TRBV3-1 (or the pseudogene TRBV3-2) to TRBJ2-5; 13 bases are a match to TRBD2. V shed 4 bases, J shed 7 bases, and the junction held 9 bases outside the gene matches. This CDR3 comprises 16 residues. Germline CDR1 and CDR2: LGHDT and YNNKEL (reference sequence).

The chain couples TRBV15 to TRBJ1-3; D remains ambiguous. The germline CDR1 and CDR2 sequences are LNHNV and YYDKDF (reference sequence). V was shortened by 0 bases and J by 4 bases, with 10 bases between the two germline ends. The CDR3 extends over 15 amino acids. The CDR3 protein is CATSRDLGFGNTIYF. The CDR3 nucleotides are TGTGCCACCAGCAGAGATTTGGGGTTCGGAAACACCATATATTTT.

The genes are TRBV30 and TRBJ1-2; D is possibly TRBD1 (5 bases). Germline CDR1 GTSNPN, CDR2 SVGIG (reference sequence). V lost 0 bases to trimming and J lost 6 bases, with 17 bases between them. This CDR3 spans 15 amino acids. CDR3 in DNA: TGTGCCTGGAGTGTGGTCGGCAGGGTATACGATGGCTACACCTTC. Its translation: CAWSVVGRVYDGYTF.

The chain carries TRBV5-1 and TRBJ1-4; 7 positions match TRBD1. V was pared by 0 bases and J by 7 bases, with 12 bases of the junction left unmatched. The V gene's germline CDR1 is SGHRS and CDR2 YFSETQ. CDR3 length: 17 residues. In DNA form, the CDR3 reads TGCGCCAGCAGCTTGGGTAGCACCGGGACAGCCTTTGAAAAACTGTTTTTT. Translated: CASSLGSTGTAFEKLFF.

The V gene is TRBV7-6, the J gene TRBJ2-7, with D perhaps matching TRBD1 (5 bases). This CDR3 has 12 amino acids. Deletions cut 4 bases from V and 4 bases from J, with 8 bases between. Germline V gives CDR1 SGHVS, CDR2 FNYEAQ. CDR3 loop: CASSYDRYEQYF. For the CDR3, the DNA is TGTGCCAGCAGCTACGACAGATACGAGCAGTACTTC.

The rearrangement links TRBV12-5 to TRBJ1-6, with D uncertain. The CDR3 loop spans 16 amino acids. The V end was cut by 2 bases, the J end by 7 bases, with 15 bases between. The germline gives CDR1 LGHNT, CDR2 FRNRAP. The CDR3 region is CASGLWEPERNSPLHF. CDR3 DNA: TGTGCTAGTGGTTTGTGGGAGCCAGAGAGAAATTCACCCCTCCACTTT.

The chain links TRBV20-1 to TRBJ1-5; D is ambiguous. CDR1 is DFQATT, CDR2 SNEGSKA, per germline (reference sequence). The V end was cut by 1 base, the J end by 6 bases, with 4 bases between. CDR3 size: 11 residues. The CDR3 sequence is CSARVGQPQHF. The CDR3 DNA is TGCAGTGCTAGAGTGGGTCAGCCCCAGCATTTT.

The rearrangement links TRBV6-4 to TRBJ1-2, with 9 bases aligning to TRBD1. The germline CDR1 and CDR2 sequences are MRHNA and SNTAGT. J was trimmed by 4 bases and V by 6 bases; bases with no gene match: 9. This CDR3 spans 15 amino acids. The CDR3, as DNA: TGTGCCAGCAGCTCAGGGGACAGGGACCCCTATGGCTACACCTTC. Its translation: CASSSGDRDPYGYTF.

The DNA for the CDR3 is TGTGCCAGCAGCGTAGATGGTGGGGCCAACGTCCTGACTTTC. Protein product: CASSVDGGANVLTF. V usage is TRBV9 and J usage is TRBJ2-6; D unresolved. Per the germline V gene, CDR1 is SGDLS and CDR2 is YYNGEE. V lost 0 bases, J lost 3 bases, and 4 bases lay in between. The CDR3 is made up of 14 amino acids.

This clone was counted between two and nine times. The DNA for the CDR3 is TGCGCCAGCAGTGAGAATATTGGAAACCCCTACGAGCAGTACTTC. This sequence encodes CASSENIGNPYEQYF. The genes are TRBV10-1 and TRBJ2-7; D not certain. This CDR3 is 15 amino acids long. CDR1 is WNHNN, CDR2 SYGVQD, per germline (reference sequence). V lost 2 bases and J lost 2, with 13 bases in between.

J is TRBJ2-7 and V is TRBV20-1; D ambiguous. V lost 5 bases to trimming and J lost 6 bases, with 11 bases between them. This CDR3 has 11 residues. CDR1 is DFQATT, CDR2 SNEGSKA, per germline (reference sequence). For the CDR3, the DNA is TGCAGTGCTTCGATAGCTAGCGAGCAGTACTTC. This gives the protein CSASIASEQYF.

The rearrangement links TRBV2 to TRBJ2-3; TRBD2 agrees at 7 bases. The germline V gene encodes CDR1 SNHLY and CDR2 FYNNEI. This CDR3 is 13 amino acids long. V lost 7 bases and J lost 2; bases outside the gene matches: 3. CDR3 loop: CASTRDYTDTQYF. The CDR3 bases are TGTGCCAGCACCCGGGACTACACAGATACGCAGTATTTT.

The chain uses TRBV9 and TRBJ2-7; weak D call: TRBD2 (5 bases). This CDR3 is 13 amino acids long. V was trimmed by 4 bases and J by 0 bases, leaving 8 bases between them. Germline assignment: CDR1 SGDLS and CDR2 YYNGEE. Here the CDR3 reads CASSPGNSYEQYF. The CDR3 DNA sequence: TGTGCCAGCAGCCCGGGGAACTCCTACGAGCAGTACTTC.

V gene TRBV30 combines with J gene TRBJ2-1, with 11 bases identical to TRBD1. In germline, CDR1 is GTSNPN, CDR2 SVGIG (reference sequence). The CDR3 runs 14 residues. The ends lost 4 bases at V and 6 bases at J; junction bases unmatched: 5. CDR3 region: CAWNPGTGGNEQFF. Written as DNA, the CDR3 is TGTGCCTGGAACCCCGGGACAGGGGGCAATGAGCAGTTCTTC.

In this sample, this clone turned up once. J is TRBJ2-3 and V is TRBV6-4; D may be TRBD1 or TRBD2 (6 bases each). Germline values: CDR1 MRHNA, CDR2 SNTAGT. The CDR3 is made up of 16 amino acids. The V and J ends lost 0 bases and 2 bases respectively, with 12 bases between them. Here the CDR3 reads CASSDSGGGPTDTQYF. The CDR3 bases are TGTGCCAGCAGTGACTCAGGAGGGGGGCCCACAGATACGCAGTATTTT.

This clone was seen more than once but under ten times. The V call is TRBV29-1, the J call TRBJ1-1; D is unclear. V gave up 5 bases and J gave up 0 bases, with 7 bases separating them. CDR3 length: 12 residues. The germline CDR1 and CDR2 sequences are SQVTM and ANQGSEA. Here the CDR3 reads CSVYSMNTEAFF. In DNA, the CDR3 is TGCAGCGTTTATAGTATGAACACTGAAGCTTTCTTT.

The chain carries TRBV10-3 and TRBJ2-1, with D unresolved. V dropped 10 bases and J dropped 7 bases, with 11 bases sitting between them. Germline V gene sequence: CDR1 ENHRY, CDR2 SYGVKD. The CDR3 totals 11 residues. This CDR3 reads CATLLRNEQFF. DNA of the CDR3: TGTGCCACTTTACTCAGGAATGAGCAGTTCTTC.

V and J are TRBV29-1 and TRBJ1-2; 9 nucleotides line up with TRBD1. V shed 6 bases, J shed 3 bases, and the junction held 5 bases outside the gene matches. The CDR3 has 13 residues. Germline assignment: CDR1 SQVTM and CDR2 ANQGSEA. The CDR3 bases are TGCAGCGTGGCGACAGGGGGGGACTATGGCTACACCTTC. Encoded protein: CSVATGGDYGYTF.